What follows is one TCR beta chain and its context. Its antigen has not been determined. No qualities accompany the bases; no much larger clone lies one base away. The immunoSEQ assay was applied to genomic DNA to generate the TCR beta chain sequences. The study's processing was this. CDR3 sequences that did not begin with the conserved framework cysteine at position 104 were removed manually. To get clonality, the normalized Shannon's Diversity Index was subtracted from one, giving values from 0 (maximal diversity) to 1 (oligoclonal). Differences in the frequency of the same CDR3 between samples, such as brain versus blood, were assessed with chi-squared comparison-of-proportions tests. Public clonotypes were identified by searching immuneACCESS, and similarity to known antiviral clonotypes was assessed with the VDJdb browser. Here the immuneACCESS table is served through TCRdb, limited to in-frame sequences with V and J called. Missing clones are a known gap in these copies; in checked studies unresolved V genes cover under half, and the rest lacks a known reason. V and J calls and clone size follow that table, whereas D and trimming were derived from the DNA. This sample comprises around 340,000 clones, roughly 92% of them detected only once. Under 7% of the sample comes from the top ten.

This specimen comes from a study of brain T cells in children with intractable seizures (dated by TCRdb to about 2021). Notes on the research overall: Resected brain tissue from some 56 pediatric epilepsy surgery cases was first screened for immune gene transcripts using a NanoString immunology panel. Of the approximately twelve selected surgery cases, pre-surgery blood was also sequenced for eight, so four had brain tissue only. Broad study findings and their caveats: Viral specificity was inferred only from CDR3 sequence similarity, and patients' HCMV serostatus was unknown. Because sequencing depth differed between pre- and post-surgery blood, the absence of clones from the pre-surgery sample may reflect undersampling.

This specimen's time point label, per the study, means: blood from clinic visit 5 months post-surgery; TSC patient then seizure free. The surgery cases with the highest brain T cell transcript signatures were chosen for TCR beta chain sequencing of brain tissue, and also of blood when blood was available. Prior to surgery, the patients had been treated with at least one anti-epileptic drug. TCR-sequenced patients were children with drug-resistant epilepsy due to tuberous sclerosis complex, focal cortical dysplasia, Rasmussen encephalitis or hemimegalencephaly. Bulk genomic DNA was isolated from unsorted brain tissue and whole blood using the Monarch genomic DNA purification kit. V and J are truncated by 0 bases and 7 bases respectively, leaving an intervening sequence of 13 bases. There are 15 amino acids in the CDR3, from cysteine to phenylalanine inclusive. This entry keeps only the CDR3 DNA: 45 bases, framed from base 1. CDR1 and CDR2 are read off the germline V gene as MGHRA and YSYEKL.

The receptor comes from a boy in the first two years of life with tuberous sclerosis and intractable seizures. The V gene is TRBV4-1 and the J gene is TRBJ1-5; possibly the D gene is TRBD1, per 5 matching bases. The sequenced sample was peripheral blood, obtained 4 to 5 months after surgery. The CDR3 protein is CASSQDPGRNQPQHF. The nucleotides read TGCGCCAGCAGCCAAGATCCAGGGCGAAACCAGCCCCAGCATTTT.